Listed below are T cell receptor beta chains from one sample, sequenced in a study of cytomegalovirus exposure and HLA in healthy donors. Assay: immunoSEQ multiplex PCR; the TCRdb copy retains only in-frame clones and omits some. The profile covers 150,000 to 200,000 clones, with around three quarters appearing a single time and roughly 0.65% taken by the ten largest. Sequencing used PBMCs. The source is a boy between 10 and 17 years old in good health and CMV-seronegative. Both conserved end residues are part of each CDR3. A D gene is named only where the DNA matches it firmly. Clone size, where shown, is once, few, many, or a class for clones that have expanded.

j_call v_call d_call clone_size cdr3_aa cdr3_nt
TRBJ2-7 TRBV5-4 . . CASSLVNSYEQYF TGTGCCAGCAGCTTGGTGAACAGCTACGAGCAGTACTTC
TRBJ2-3 TRBV4-3 TRBD1 . CASSQEPGQGYPDTQYF TGCGCCAGCAGCCAGGAACCGGGACAGGGTTATCCAGATACGCAGTATTTT
TRBJ2-7 TRBV6-1 TRBD2 . CASLWGGSSYEQYF TGTGCCAGCCTGTGGGGAGGGAGCTCCTACGAGCAGTACTTC
TRBJ2-7 TRBV10-3 . . CAISESDSSYEQYF TGTGCCATCAGTGAGTCGGACAGCTCCTACGAGCAGTACTTC
TRBJ2-3 TRBV30 TRBD1 . CAWSLGTGLTDTQYF TGTGCCTGGAGTCTAGGGACAGGGTTGACAGATACGCAGTATTTT
TRBJ2-7 TRBV7-9 TRBD2 . CASSLGPPSGSNEQYF TGTGCCAGCAGCTTAGGACCCCCCAGCGGGAGTAACGAGCAGTACTTC
TRBJ2-1 TRBV30 TRBD1 . CAWRYRGALLGPYNEQFF TGTGCCTGGAGGTACAGGGGGGCCCTCCTCGGGCCCTACAATGAGCAGTTCTTC
TRBJ1-3 TRBV4-2 . . CASSQTQTGVSGNTIYF TGTGCCAGCAGCCAAACCCAGACAGGAGTCTCTGGAAACACCATATATTTT
TRBJ1-2 TRBV7-9 . few CASSPPGAINYGYTF TGTGCCAGCAGCCCTCCAGGGGCAATTAACTATGGCTACACCTTC
TRBJ2-1 TRBV27 TRBD2 . CASTQRGLLGEQFF TGTGCCAGCACACAGCGGGGGCTGTTGGGAGAGCAGTTCTTC
TRBJ2-7 TRBV11-3 TRBD1 . CASSLVQGIHEQYF TGTGCCAGCAGCTTAGTACAGGGGATCCACGAGCAGTACTTC
TRBJ2-7 TRBV13 TRBD2 few CASKFYGTSGYEQYF TGTGCCAGCAAATTTTACGGGACTAGCGGCTACGAGCAGTACTTC
TRBJ1-1 TRBV9 . . CASSVNVDMNTEAFF TGTGCCAGCAGCGTCAACGTCGACATGAACACTGAAGCTTTCTTT
TRBJ2-3 TRBV9 TRBD2 . CASSVEGGSGSEADTQYF TGTGCCAGCAGCGTAGAAGGTGGTAGCGGGAGTGAGGCAGATACGCAGTATTTT
TRBJ1-2 TRBV19 . . CASSIRMGGGNYGYTF TGTGCCAGTAGTATTCGGATGGGTGGGGGGAACTATGGCTACACCTTC
TRBJ1-2 TRBV5-1 TRBD1 . CASSPGQGNKGYTF TGCGCCAGCAGCCCGGGACAGGGTAACAAGGGCTACACCTTC
TRBJ1-1 TRBV5-6 . . CASSLGLPNTEAFF TGTGCCAGCAGCTTAGGACTGCCGAACACTGAAGCTTTCTTT
TRBJ1-3 TRBV28 TRBD1 once CASSSTGHSGNTIYF TGTGCCAGCAGCTCGACAGGGCACTCTGGAAACACCATATATTTT
TRBJ1-4 TRBV7-8 TRBD1 once CASSLGRFVGTGFLTNEKLFF TGTGCCAGCAGCTTAGGTCGATTTGTTGGGACAGGGTTTCTAACTAATGAAAAACTGTTTTTT
TRBJ2-7 TRBV19 . . CASGRADEYEQYF TGTGCCAGCGGACGAGCGGATGAATACGAGCAGTACTTC
TRBJ2-5 TRBV5-4 TRBD1 . CASSLLDRGVTQETQYF TGTGCCAGCAGCTTGTTGGACAGGGGCGTTACCCAAGAGACCCAGTACTTC
TRBJ1-2 TRBV7-8 . . CASSYRDSGRGYTF TGTGCCAGCAGCTACCGGGACTCAGGACGGGGCTACACCTTC
TRBJ2-5 TRBV10-3 TRBD1 few CAISTGEETQYF TGTGCCATCAGTACAGGGGAAGAGACCCAGTACTTC
TRBJ2-7 TRBV7-6 TRBD1 once CASSDRADDYYEQYF TGTGCCAGCAGCGACAGGGCAGACGACTACTACGAGCAGTACTTC
TRBJ2-7 TRBV11-2 TRBD1 . CASSFGTGDYEQYF TGTGCCAGCAGCTTTGGGACAGGGGACTACGAGCAGTACTTC
TRBJ2-2 TRBV30 TRBD2 . CAWSALAGRFAGELFF TGTGCCTGGAGCGCCCTAGCGGGCAGATTTGCCGGGGAGCTGTTTTTT
TRBJ2-3 TRBV6-1 TRBD1 . CASSSSGRGYDTQYF TGTGCCAGCAGTTCAAGCGGCAGGGGGTACGATACGCAGTATTTT
TRBJ1-2 TRBV29-1 . . CSAPRRGIGERGPNYGYTF TGCAGCGCCCCAAGGCGGGGGATAGGGGAAAGGGGACCTAACTATGGCTACACCTTC
TRBJ1-1 TRBV5-8 . . CASSFRLDTEAFF TGTGCCAGCAGCTTCAGACTGGACACTGAAGCTTTCTTT